The T cell receptor (beta chain) described here comes from a study of T cells in tuberculosis (dated by TCRdb to 2016 to 2018). In terms of the full investigation: To characterize T cells specific for the mycobacterial lipid antigen glucose monomycolate (GMM), the study used CD1B tetramers together with high-throughput TCR immunosequencing. In a South African clinical cohort, IGRA-negative adolescents, IGRA-positive adolescents with latent tuberculosis and adults with active tuberculosis were compared, with roughly 9 people in each group. PBMC from patients with active tuberculosis were archived either before the start of standard anti-tuberculosis treatment or within 7 days of starting that treatment.

The investigation overall reported the following: The smaller NN-distances were partly driven by shorter CDR3-alpha lengths in active tuberculosis patients, and the difference for TCR-beta did not reach statistical significance. Clinical samples were selected based on which cryopreserved specimens were available, and the active tuberculosis cases were adults whereas the controls were adolescents. Smaller mean NN-distances to GMM-specific TCRs were observed in active tuberculosis TCR-alpha repertoires than in IGRA-negative controls, suggesting clonal expansion of GMM-specific TCRs. Using GEM motif frequencies, a classifier achieved about 63% accuracy, whereas a classifier built on the diverse GMM-specific repertoire got to under 90% accuracy (AUROC 0.75 to 0.9).

The sample's time point label, in plain terms: new active TB diagnosis, blood taken before or within 7 days of starting treatment. The active tuberculosis patients were newly diagnosed, HIV-seronegative South African adults aged 18 years or older. Confirmation of active tuberculosis came from positive sputum smear microscopy and/or a positive M. tuberculosis culture. Immunosequencing was performed on unsorted cryopreserved PBMC and covered 100,000 or so T cells per clinical donor on average. The germline V gene (reference sequence) gives CDR1 as SGHKS and CDR2 as YYEKEE. Trimmed from V: 0 bases; trimmed from J: 4 bases; junction bases lacking a gene match: 13. Measured from the cysteine to the phenylalanine, the CDR3 is 18 residues long. CDR3 DNA only is kept here, 54 bases in frame from base 1. Note on this clone: Its antigen is unknown. One base away there is no much larger clone; base qualities are not given.

TCR libraries were generated with the immunoSEQ multiplex PCR assay, using TCR-beta and/or TCR-alpha/delta assays for each sample. Amplified TCR libraries were sequenced on the Illumina high-throughput platform. Per the source publication's procedure: Clustering and dimensionality reduction relied on pairwise TCRdist distances among GMM-specific receptors from T cells that were either sorted ex vivo or expanded in vitro. Each clinical repertoire was assigned a mean NN-distance score, defined as the average TCRdist to the nearest 10% of tetramer-positive reference sequences. GEM TCR motif frequency was calculated as the fraction of unique TCRs that matched known GEM sequences by V/J usage and CDR3 length. Linear discriminant analysis with leave-one-out cross-validation, implemented in scikit-learn, was used to classify active tuberculosis. Imported from immuneACCESS, the table was reduced by TCRdb to in-frame sequences with V and J called. These copies leave out some clones; in studies compared against another copy, an unresolved V gene accounts for under half, and the cause of the remainder is not known. That table gives V, J and clone size, and the DNA gave D and trimming. Here the sample has tens of thousands of clones; approximately 90% occur a single time. Of the sample, 2% to 3% falls within the top ten clones.

The sample in question was PBMCs, obtained at tuberculosis diagnosis. The chain joins TRBV5-5 to TRBJ2-3; TRBD2 lines up with 8 middle nucleotides. This TCR derives from an adult with tuberculosis. CDR3 region: CASSLVRGGMNVADTQYF. The nucleotide sequence is TGTGCCAGCAGCTTGGTACGGGGGGGCATGAATGTAGCAGATACGCAGTATTTT.